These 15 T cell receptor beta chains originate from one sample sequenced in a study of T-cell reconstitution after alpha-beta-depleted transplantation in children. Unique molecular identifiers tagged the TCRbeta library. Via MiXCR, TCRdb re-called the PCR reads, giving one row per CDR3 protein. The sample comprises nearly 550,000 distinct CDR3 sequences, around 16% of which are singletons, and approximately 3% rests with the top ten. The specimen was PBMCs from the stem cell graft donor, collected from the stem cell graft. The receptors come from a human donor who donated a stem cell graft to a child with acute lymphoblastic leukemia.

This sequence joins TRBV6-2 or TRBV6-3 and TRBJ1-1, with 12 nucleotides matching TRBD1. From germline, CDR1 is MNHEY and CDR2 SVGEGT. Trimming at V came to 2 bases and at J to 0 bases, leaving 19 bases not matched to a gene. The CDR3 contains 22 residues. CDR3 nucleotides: TGTGCCAGCAGTTACGAGCGTTTTGAATTGGGGACAGGGGGCCTCATGAACACTGAAGCTTTCTTT. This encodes CASSYERFELGTGGLMNTEAFF.

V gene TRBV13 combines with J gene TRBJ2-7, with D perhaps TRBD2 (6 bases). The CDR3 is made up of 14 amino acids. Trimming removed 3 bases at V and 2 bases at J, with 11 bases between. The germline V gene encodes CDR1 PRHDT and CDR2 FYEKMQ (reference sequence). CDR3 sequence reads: CASSLGLATYEQYF. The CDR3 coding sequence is TGTGCCAGCAGCTTGGGACTGGCCACCTACGAGCAGTACTTC.

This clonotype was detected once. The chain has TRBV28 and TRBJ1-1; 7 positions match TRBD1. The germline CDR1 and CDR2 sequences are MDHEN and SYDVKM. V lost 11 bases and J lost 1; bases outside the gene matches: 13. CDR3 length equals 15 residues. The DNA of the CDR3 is TGTGCCGTACGACAGGGAACAAATAAGAACACTGAAGCTTTCTTT. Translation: CAVRQGTNKNTEAFF.

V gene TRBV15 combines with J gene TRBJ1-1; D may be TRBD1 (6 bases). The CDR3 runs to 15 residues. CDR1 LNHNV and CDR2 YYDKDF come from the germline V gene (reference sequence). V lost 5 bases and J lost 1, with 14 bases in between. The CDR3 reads CATSEAGDGNTEAFF. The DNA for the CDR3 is TGTGCCACCAGCGAGGCAGGGGACGGGAACACTGAAGCTTTCTTT.

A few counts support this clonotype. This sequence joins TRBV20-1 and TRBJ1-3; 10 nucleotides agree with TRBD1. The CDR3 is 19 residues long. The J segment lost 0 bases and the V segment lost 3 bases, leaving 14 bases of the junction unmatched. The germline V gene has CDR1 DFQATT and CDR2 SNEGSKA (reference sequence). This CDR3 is CSARPTTWTGGFSGNTIYF. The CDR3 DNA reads TGCAGTGCTAGGCCTACTACATGGACAGGGGGGTTCTCTGGAAACACCATATATTTT.

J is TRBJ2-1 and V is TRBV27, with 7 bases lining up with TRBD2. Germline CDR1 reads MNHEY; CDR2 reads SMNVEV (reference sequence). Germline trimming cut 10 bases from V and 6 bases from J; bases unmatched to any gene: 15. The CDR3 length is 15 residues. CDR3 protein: CATTREYSGPNEQFF. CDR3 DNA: TGTGCCACCACCAGAGAGTATAGCGGGCCCAATGAGCAGTTCTTC.

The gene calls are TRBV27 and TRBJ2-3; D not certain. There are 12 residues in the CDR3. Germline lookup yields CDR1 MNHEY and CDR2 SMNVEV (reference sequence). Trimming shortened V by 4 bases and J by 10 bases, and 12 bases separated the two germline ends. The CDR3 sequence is CASSSQLDAQYF. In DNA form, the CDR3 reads TGTGCCAGCAGTTCCCAGCTCGATGCGCAGTATTTT.

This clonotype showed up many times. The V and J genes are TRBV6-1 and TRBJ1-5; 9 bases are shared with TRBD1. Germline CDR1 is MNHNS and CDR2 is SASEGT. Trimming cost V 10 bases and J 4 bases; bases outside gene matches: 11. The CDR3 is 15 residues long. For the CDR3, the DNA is TGTGCCACCAGGCACGGGACAGGGTTAAATCAGCCCCAGCATTTT. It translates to CATRHGTGLNQPQHF.

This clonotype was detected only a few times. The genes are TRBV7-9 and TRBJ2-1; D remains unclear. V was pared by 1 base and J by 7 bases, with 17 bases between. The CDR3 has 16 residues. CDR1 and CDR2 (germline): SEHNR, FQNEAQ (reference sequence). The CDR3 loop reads CASSLEVLVERNEQFF. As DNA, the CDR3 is TGTGCCAGCAGCTTAGAAGTCCTAGTGGAGCGTAATGAGCAGTTCTTC.

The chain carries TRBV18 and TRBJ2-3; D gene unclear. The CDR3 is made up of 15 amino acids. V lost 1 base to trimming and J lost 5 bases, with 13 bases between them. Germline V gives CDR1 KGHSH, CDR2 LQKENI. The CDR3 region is CASSPHKGSGDTQYF. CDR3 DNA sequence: TGTGCCAGCTCACCACATAAGGGTTCGGGAGATACGCAGTATTTT.

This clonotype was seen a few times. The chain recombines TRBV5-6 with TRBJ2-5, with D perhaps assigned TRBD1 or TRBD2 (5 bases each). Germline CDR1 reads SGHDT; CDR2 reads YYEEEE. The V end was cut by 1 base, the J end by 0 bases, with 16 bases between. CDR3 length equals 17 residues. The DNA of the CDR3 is TGTGCCAGCAGCTTGCCTTGGGACCGTTGGTACCAAGAGACCCAGTACTTC. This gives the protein CASSLPWDRWYQETQYF. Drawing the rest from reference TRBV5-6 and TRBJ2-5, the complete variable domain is DAGVTQSPTHLIKTRGQQVTLRCSPKSGHDTVSWYQQALGQGPQFIFQYYEEEERQRGNFPDRFSGHQFPNYSSELNVNALLLGDSALYLCASSLPWDRWYQETQYFGPGTRLLVL.

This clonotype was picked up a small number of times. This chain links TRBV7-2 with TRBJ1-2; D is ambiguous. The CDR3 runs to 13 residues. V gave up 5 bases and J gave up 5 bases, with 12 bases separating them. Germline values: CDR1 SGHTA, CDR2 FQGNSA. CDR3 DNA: TGTGCCAGCAGCCTTGATCCGGGATATGGCTACACCTTC. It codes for CASSLDPGYGYTF. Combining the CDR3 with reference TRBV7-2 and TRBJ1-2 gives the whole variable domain GAGVSQSPSNKVTEKGKDVELRCDPISGHTALYWYRQSLGQGLEFLIYFQGNSAPDKSGLPSDRFSAERTGGSVSTLTIQRTQQEDSAVYLCASSLDPGYGYTFGSGTRLTVV.

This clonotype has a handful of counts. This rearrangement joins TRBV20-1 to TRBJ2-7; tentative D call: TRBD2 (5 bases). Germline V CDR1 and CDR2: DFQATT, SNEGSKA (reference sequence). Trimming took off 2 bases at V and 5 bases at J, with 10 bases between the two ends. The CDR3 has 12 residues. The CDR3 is CSARPTGDEQYF. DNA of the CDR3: TGCAGTGCTAGACCGACCGGGGACGAGCAGTACTTC.

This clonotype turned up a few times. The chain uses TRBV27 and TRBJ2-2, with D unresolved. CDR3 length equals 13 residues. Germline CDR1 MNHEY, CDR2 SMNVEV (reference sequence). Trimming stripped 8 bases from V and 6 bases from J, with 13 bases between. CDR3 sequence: CASSPHWSGELFF. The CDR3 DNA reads TGTGCCAGCTCACCCCATTGGTCCGGGGAGCTGTTTTTT.

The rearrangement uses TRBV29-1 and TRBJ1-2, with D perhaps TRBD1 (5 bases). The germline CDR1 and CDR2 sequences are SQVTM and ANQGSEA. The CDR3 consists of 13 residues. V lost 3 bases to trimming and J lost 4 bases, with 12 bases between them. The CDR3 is CSVDSDGGYGYTF. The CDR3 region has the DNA TGCAGCGTTGATTCAGACGGGGGCTATGGCTACACCTTC.